This T cell receptor (beta chain) was captured in a study of blood T cells in healthy people across ages (dated by TCRdb to about 2015). For context, the study as a whole: In model experiments, template switching captured roughly one uniquely barcoded TCR beta cDNA molecule for every two T cells. Using deep sequencing normalized with unique cDNA molecular identifiers, the study measured how TCR beta repertoire diversity changes with age. The donors were divided into four age groups: young (average approximately 17 years), middle-aged (approximately 39), aged (roughly 66) and long-lived (82). Using the same blood draw, the study looked at two additional independent replicas of 1 million unique cDNA reads for two donors, one aged 18 to 30 and the other aged 80 or older.

The germline V and J ends show losses of 6 bases and 1 base respectively, and no gene match explains 6 bases of the junction. The cysteine opens and the phenylalanine closes a CDR3 of 14 amino acids. The only DNA kept is the CDR3, 42 bases in frame from the first base. The CDR1 and CDR2 encoded by the germline V gene are SGHTA and FQGNSA. About this clonotype: There is no known antigen for this receptor. Per-base qualities were not stored, and no clone one base away is much larger.

The library was made by 5' RACE. TCRdb names Illumina HiSeq 2500 as the instrument used. A second PCR of roughly 6 to 12 cycles was run with a J-beta primer mix and a sample-barcoded 5' primer. A unique molecular identifier was introduced onto each TCR beta cDNA molecule by a template-switch 5' adaptor carrying 12 random nucleotides. Each sample yielded at least 2.5 million CDR3-containing paired-end reads. The Mint cDNA synthesis kit, primed by a TRBC-specific oligonucleotide, was used to synthesize first-strand cDNA from all RNA. Following uracil-DNA glycosylase treatment, all cDNA underwent a first 18-cycle PCR with the universal primers M1SS and BC2_uni_R. As for how the authors treated the data: Each sample was normalized by randomly selecting 1 million high-quality reads, each carrying a distinct molecular identifier. Instead of being binned into consensus sequences, reads with shared molecular identifiers were discarded. MiTCR, with a Q25 quality threshold and the strictest error-elimination algorithm, was used for CDR3 identification, clonotype clustering and error correction. A nonparametric unseen species model with Euler transformation was used to estimate a lower bound on total TCR beta diversity. The raw public data were reprocessed by TCRdb itself: fastp quality trimming at Q25, MiXCR clonotype calling, in-frame beta chains only. Rows merge per CDR3 protein into single entries with the most common DNA and genes. TCRdb assigned the V and J calls; the authors' analysis was not used. The sample has 750,000 or so distinct CDR3 sequences on record, just under 25% of them singletons. The top ten clones comprise just under 9.5% of the sample.

The study at large found these results: The CMV infection status of donors was not known, potentially confounding age-related changes in expanded clonotypes. The percentage of naive T cells measured by flow cytometry correlated strongly with observed TCR beta diversity. As age increased, observed TCR beta diversity per million T cells dropped in a roughly linear way, and a significant reduction was already evident by age 40. Estimates of total diversity based on one million sequenced T cells were considered lower bounds and underestimates. Bulk unsorted PBMC profiling prevented conclusive comparison of naive and antigen-experienced compartments. Compared with the aged group, the long-lived group had more naive CD4+ T cells, fewer expanded clones and increased TCR diversity, a pattern suggesting age selection.

The donors were 40 or so Caucasian individuals from Russia, aged roughly 6 to 100 years, who were systemically healthy. Around 10 milliliters of peripheral blood were collected from each donor into EDTA-treated Vacutainer tubes. Ficoll-Paque density-gradient centrifugation was used to isolate PBMCs, with at least 7 million per sample. Total RNA was extracted from PBMCs with Trizol reagent, with at least 6 micrograms obtained per sample. For every donor, an aliquot of PBMCs went through flow cytometry to measure the percentages of naive CD45RAhigh/CD27high T cells. The same specimen was also included in a second study, on T cells of mothers and their children. Drawing on the second study: Donors were nine systemically healthy Caucasian individuals: three mothers and their six children. cDNA synthesis used all of the extracted RNA, with roughly 1.5 ug of RNA in each 15 ul reaction. In the second PCR, the M1S primer added sample barcodes and 2-4 random nucleotides. Each mother yielded over 9.5 million TCR beta CDR3 reads and each child some 3 million reads. Thymic selection shapes the output of TCR recombination in a similar way in related and unrelated pairs, and inherited differences have a minor effect. Related mother-child pairs always showed normalized repertoire overlap that was slightly higher than in unrelated mother-child pairs, though the difference was never significant. Persistent microchimeric T cell clones were not detected, at a sensitivity of about 90 clones per million clonotypes. To look for features that set related mother-child pairs apart from unrelated individuals, the researchers ran deep NGS to compare the TCR beta repertoires of mothers and children. The mean age was about 38 +/- 4 years for the mothers and about 12 +/- 4 years for the children. After adapter ligation was performed with NEBNext reagents, the libraries were sequenced on an Illumina HiSeq 2000 with 100+100 nt paired-end reads. To avoid cross-contamination, the mother libraries and the child libraries were prepared a month apart and sequenced in separate runs. For each donor, somewhere between about 450,000 and 2,100,000 distinct TCR beta clonotypes were identified. Naive TCR beta clonotypes were estimated from low-frequency clonotypes matched to each donor's FACS-determined naive share, without sorting.

This TCR was sampled from a boy between 10 and 17 years old in good health. The chain is encoded by TRBV7-2 joined to TRBJ2-7; TRBD2 matches 7 bases in the middle. Sequencing used blood. This receptor carries the CDR3 CASSRGSGSYEQYF. At the DNA level, the sequence is TGTGCCAGCAGTCGAGGTAGCGGGTCCTACGAGCAGTACTTC.